These T cell receptor beta chains were read from a single sample in a study of T cell responses to AZD1222 COVID-19 vaccine. Data came from immunoSEQ multiplex PCR; TCRdb stores just in-frame clones and leaves some out. This sample has over 120,000 clones, with over 90% found just once. Material: peripheral blood, obtained on day 0 of AZD1222 vaccination. All receptors come from an adult in good health. The CDR3 runs from the conserved cysteine through the conserved F or W. Fields, in order: clone size, V gene, J gene, CDR3 length, D gene, CDR3 DNA, CDR3 protein. The D gene is left open where the match is weak. Clone sizes are given selectively: once, few, many, or a class where the clone is expanded.

abundance: NA
v_gene: TRBV6-1
j_gene: TRBJ2-5
len: 15
d_gene: NA
CDR3nt: TGTGCCAGCAGTGAAGAACCAGAGCAACAAGAGACCCAGTACTTC
CDR3aa: CASSEEPEQQETQYF

abundance: NA
v_gene: TRBV10-3
j_gene: TRBJ1-1
len: 12
d_gene: NA
CDR3nt: TGTGCCATCAGTGAGCGAGGGGAGGTAGCTTTCTTT
CDR3aa: CAISERGEVAFF

abundance: once
v_gene: TRBV15
j_gene: TRBJ1-5
len: 14
d_gene: NA
CDR3nt: TGTGCCACCAGCAGAGAATGGGGATATCAGCCCCAGCATTTT
CDR3aa: CATSREWGYQPQHF

abundance: once
v_gene: TRBV6-5
j_gene: TRBJ2-5
len: 12
d_gene: NA
CDR3nt: TGTGCCAGCACCGGGCGACAAGAGACCCAGTACTTC
CDR3aa: CASTGRQETQYF

abundance: NA
v_gene: TRBV5-1
j_gene: TRBJ1-1
len: 14
d_gene: NA
CDR3nt: TGCGCCAGCAGCTTCCAAGCTGGGAACACTGAAGCTTTCTTT
CDR3aa: CASSFQAGNTEAFF

abundance: NA
v_gene: TRBV15
j_gene: TRBJ1-5
len: 15
d_gene: NA
CDR3nt: TGTGCCACCAGCAGAGATCTGGCAGGGCACCAGCCCCAGCATTTT
CDR3aa: CATSRDLAGHQPQHF

abundance: once
v_gene: TRBV30
j_gene: TRBJ2-1
len: 13
d_gene: NA
CDR3nt: TGTGCCTGGAACCGGGACTTGGGGGATGAGCAGTTCTTC
CDR3aa: CAWNRDLGDEQFF

abundance: NA
v_gene: TRBV10-3
j_gene: TRBJ2-7
len: 13
d_gene: TRBD1
CDR3nt: TGTGCCATCAGTCGGGACAGGGACTACGAGCAGTACTTC
CDR3aa: CAISRDRDYEQYF

abundance: NA
v_gene: TRBV3-1/TRBV3-2
j_gene: TRBJ1-1
len: 16
d_gene: NA
CDR3nt: TGTGCCAGCAGCCAAGGAGAGAGGGGGGGGAACACTGAAGCTTTCTTT
CDR3aa: CASSQGERGGNTEAFF

abundance: NA
v_gene: TRBV6-9
j_gene: TRBJ1-6
len: 14
d_gene: TRBD1
CDR3nt: TGTGCCAGCAGTTACAGGGGGCAAGACTCACCCCTCCACTTT
CDR3aa: CASSYRGQDSPLHF

abundance: NA
v_gene: TRBV11-2
j_gene: TRBJ2-1
len: 12
d_gene: NA
CDR3nt: TGTGCCAGCAGCCCTATCGGGGATGAGCAGTTCTTC
CDR3aa: CASSPIGDEQFF

abundance: NA
v_gene: TRBV19
j_gene: TRBJ2-7
len: 15
d_gene: NA
CDR3nt: TGTGCCAGTAGTATAGATCGACAGACCACTTACGAGCAGTACTTC
CDR3aa: CASSIDRQTTYEQYF

abundance: NA
v_gene: TRBV5-4
j_gene: TRBJ1-2
len: 12
d_gene: TRBD1
CDR3nt: TGTGCCAGCAGCTCGGACAGGGGAGGCTACACCTTC
CDR3aa: CASSSDRGGYTF

abundance: NA
v_gene: TRBV7-3
j_gene: TRBJ2-2
len: 15
d_gene: NA
CDR3nt: TGTGCCAGCAGCTCCCGGGCACGAGGTGCCGGGGAGCTGTTTTTT
CDR3aa: CASSSRARGAGELFF

abundance: NA
v_gene: TRBV11-2
j_gene: TRBJ2-2
len: 16
d_gene: NA
CDR3nt: TGTGCCAGCAGCGAGAGGCAGGGAAGAGGGACCGGGGAGCTGTTTTTT
CDR3aa: CASSERQGRGTGELFF

abundance: NA
v_gene: TRBV5-1
j_gene: TRBJ1-2
len: 16
d_gene: TRBD1
CDR3nt: TGCGCCAGCAGCTTGGTCGCTACAGGGGGCTACCATGGCTACACCTTC
CDR3aa: CASSLVATGGYHGYTF

abundance: NA
v_gene: TRBV29-1
j_gene: TRBJ1-1
len: 12
d_gene: TRBD1
CDR3nt: TGCAGCGTCAGGACAGGGGAAACTGAAGCTTTCTTT
CDR3aa: CSVRTGETEAFF

abundance: NA
v_gene: TRBV2
j_gene: TRBJ1-4
len: 16
d_gene: TRBD1
CDR3nt: TGTGCCAGCAGGGAGGCAGGGGGGCGAACTAATGAAAAACTGTTTTTT
CDR3aa: CASREAGGRTNEKLFF

abundance: NA
v_gene: TRBV3-1/TRBV3-2
j_gene: TRBJ2-7
len: 15
d_gene: TRBD2
CDR3nt: TGTGCCAGCAGCCGAAGCGGGAGTCGATCCTACGAGCAGTACTTC
CDR3aa: CASSRSGSRSYEQYF

abundance: NA
v_gene: TRBV19
j_gene: TRBJ2-5
len: 15
d_gene: TRBD2
CDR3nt: TGTGCCAGTAGTTCGAGCGGGAGGTCCCTAGAGACCCAGTACTTC
CDR3aa: CASSSSGRSLETQYF

abundance: NA
v_gene: TRBV7-3
j_gene: TRBJ2-7
len: 19
d_gene: TRBD2
CDR3nt: TGTGCCAGCAGCTTAGGTTGGGGACTAGCGGTTATTAGCTCCTACGAGCAGTACTTC
CDR3aa: CASSLGWGLAVISSYEQYF

abundance: NA
v_gene: TRBV3-1/TRBV3-2
j_gene: TRBJ2-2
len: 16
d_gene: NA
CDR3nt: TGTGCCAGCAGCCCTCCATCGACGGGGGCTTCCGGGGAGCTGTTTTTT
CDR3aa: CASSPPSTGASGELFF

abundance: NA
v_gene: TRBV7-8
j_gene: TRBJ1-2
len: 13
d_gene: NA
CDR3nt: TGTGCCAGCAGCTTAGGTCGCGGGGGCGGCTACACCTTC
CDR3aa: CASSLGRGGGYTF

abundance: NA
v_gene: TRBV28
j_gene: TRBJ1-2
len: 12
d_gene: TRBD1
CDR3nt: TGTGCTGCGACAGGGGGCCCCTATGGCTACACCTTC
CDR3aa: CAATGGPYGYTF

abundance: NA
v_gene: TRBV20-1
j_gene: TRBJ2-3
len: 18
d_gene: TRBD2
CDR3nt: TGCAGTGCTAGTCTGGGACTAGCGGGAGGCTTGGGCACAGATACGCAGTATTTT
CDR3aa: CSASLGLAGGLGTDTQYF

abundance: NA
v_gene: TRBV18
j_gene: TRBJ2-1
len: 14
d_gene: NA
CDR3nt: TGTGCCAGCTCACCAGGCCCAGGACTCAATGAGCAGTTCTTC
CDR3aa: CASSPGPGLNEQFF

abundance: NA
v_gene: TRBV19
j_gene: TRBJ2-4
len: 15
d_gene: NA
CDR3nt: TGTGCCAGTAGTATAGGGGGGCGACCCAAAAACATTCAGTACTTC
CDR3aa: CASSIGGRPKNIQYF